This TCR beta chain comes out of a study of Graves' ophthalmopathy and Graves' hyperthyroidism. Whole-study context: Hyperthyroidism qualified as stable when ophthalmopathy did not develop within 18 months of follow-up.

This clonotype has just a few counts. Trimming took off 2 bases at V and 4 bases at J, with 17 bases between the two ends. The germline CDR1 and CDR2 sequences are SEHNR and FQNEAQ (reference sequence). The CDR3 covers 17 residues. TCR beta CDR3 amplification used RNA transcripts. RT-PCR with HTBI primers came first, then second-round multiplex PCR. TCRdb redid the calling of the multiplex PCR reads with MiXCR, one entry per CDR3 protein. The sample consists of 450,000 to 600,000 distinct CDR3 sequences, just under 40% of them appearing once. The TCR sequence derives from an adult man with Graves' hyperthyroidism. The rearrangement links TRBV7-9 to TRBJ2-2; no reliable D call. The sample was peripheral blood or thyroid tissue (not recorded which). The chain's CDR3 is CASSLQPLGAGTGELFF. The CDR3 region has the DNA TGTGCCAGCAGCTTACAACCCCTGGGCGCTGGCACCGGGGAGCTGTTTTTT.